The TCR beta chain under discussion was sequenced for a study of T-cell memory formation after mild COVID-19. About the study: Across donors, TCR clusters were largely donor specific.

This CDR3 has 11 amino acids. V shed 6 bases and J 7 bases; nucleotides not matched to a gene: 2. Germline CDR1 and CDR2: SQVTM and ANQGSEA. This clonotype was picked up a small number of times. Its specificity is unknown. TCRdb passed the 5' RACE reads through MiXCR, listing each CDR3 protein once. The table has some 600,000 distinct CDR3 sequences, roughly 17% seen once; the top ten hold about 7.4%. Study observations and caveats: The study found contracting CD4+ clones mainly in CM and EM and contracting CD8+ clones in EMRA. Contracting clones from day 15 to 85 showed balanced CD4/CD8; later expanders favored CD4+. Pre-infection memory showed some responding clones, and this suggested that cross-reactive memory joined.

The sequence was collected from an adult woman who had mild COVID-19 (a few samples of this study predate the infection). Cell type and time point are not known. The sequencing input was PBMCs or a T cell subset sorted from them (not recorded which). V gene TRBV29-1 combines with J gene TRBJ1-2, with 10 bases identical to TRBD1. The CDR3 DNA is TGCAGCGTATGGACAGGGGGTGGCTACACCTTC. It yields the protein CSVWTGGGYTF.